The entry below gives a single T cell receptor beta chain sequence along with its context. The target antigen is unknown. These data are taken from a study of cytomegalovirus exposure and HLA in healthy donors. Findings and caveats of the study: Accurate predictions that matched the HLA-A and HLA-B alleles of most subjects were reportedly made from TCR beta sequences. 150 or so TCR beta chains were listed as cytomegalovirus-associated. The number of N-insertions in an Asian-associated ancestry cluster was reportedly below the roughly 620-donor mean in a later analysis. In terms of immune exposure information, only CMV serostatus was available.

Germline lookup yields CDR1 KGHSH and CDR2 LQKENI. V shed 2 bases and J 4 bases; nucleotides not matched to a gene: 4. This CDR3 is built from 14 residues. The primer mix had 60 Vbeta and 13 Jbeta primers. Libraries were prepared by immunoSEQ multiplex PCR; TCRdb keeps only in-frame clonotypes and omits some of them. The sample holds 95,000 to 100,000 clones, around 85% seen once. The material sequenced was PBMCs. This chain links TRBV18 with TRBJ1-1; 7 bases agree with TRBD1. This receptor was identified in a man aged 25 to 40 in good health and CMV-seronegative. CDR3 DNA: TGTGCCAGCTCACCAAGGGGGCTTGGCACTGAAGCTTTCTTT. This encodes CASSPRGLGTEAFF.